The source of this TCR beta chain is a study of cytomegalovirus exposure and HLA in healthy donors. Overall study context: Samples from HLA-typed donors yielded 85 million to 95 million unique TCRs in an early data release.

Concerning this clone itself: Its antigen is unknown.

Study findings and constraints: Evidence from a later analysis indicated that most CMV-associated TCR beta chains looked HLA-restricted. Earlier analysis looked at TCR beta V segments, and most were productive about 87% or about 30% of the time.

13 Jbeta primers and 60 Vbeta primers were used for the PCR. The assay was immunoSEQ multiplex PCR, and TCRdb's table has in-frame clones only and misses some. The repertoire has roughly 100,000 clones, 77% of them found once; the top ten carry 9.6%. The V segment lost 7 bases and the J segment 4 bases; nucleotides outside the gene matches: 8. Germline lookup yields CDR1 SQVTM and CDR2 ANQGSEA. This CDR3 spans 14 amino acids. The chain couples TRBV29-1 to TRBJ2-1; 9 positions agree with TRBD2. The sequenced material came from PBMCs. This TCR came from a male donor in good health and CMV-seropositive. The CDR3 reads CSARLAESYNEQFF. The CDR3 nucleotides are TGCAGCGCCCGACTAGCGGAGTCTTACAATGAGCAGTTCTTC.